These 21 T cell receptor beta chains were all obtained from the same sample, sequenced in a study of regulatory T cells in long-lasting Graves disease. Building of the TCR beta libraries involved iRepertoire HTBI primers and Arm-PCR of CDR3 regions. TCRdb used MiXCR to reprocess the multiplex PCR reads, holding one entry per CDR3 protein. The table shows a few hundred thousand distinct CDR3 sequences, with 20% to 25% occurring only once. Described time point: persistent/refractory GD, antithyroid drugs over 5 years with positive TRAb. The TCR library was made from RNA that had been extracted from PBMCs in TRIzol. The input for sequencing was peripheral blood mononuclear cells (PBMCs), taken when the disease was refractory, from a patient treated with antithyroid drugs. These TCRs come from a female donor with Graves disease.

V and J are TRBV19 and TRBJ1-1; possible D gene TRBD1, 6 bases. V was shortened by 5 bases and J by 1 base, with 11 bases between the two germline ends. CDR3 length equals 14 residues. Germline V lookup: CDR1 LNHDA, CDR2 SQIVND (reference sequence). The CDR3 coding sequence is TGTGCCAGTAGTGCTAACAGGGAGAACACTGAAGCTTTCTTT. This codes for CASSANRENTEAFF.

This clonotype has only a few counts. The chain couples TRBV24-1 to TRBJ1-5, with 7 bases matching TRBD1. The germline V gene encodes CDR1 KGHDR and CDR2 SFDVKD. CDR3 length equals 15 residues. Trimming took 3 bases from V and 6 from J; bases not matched to a gene: 7. The CDR3 reads CATSDRWTGFQPQHF. DNA of the CDR3: TGTGCCACCAGTGATCGGTGGACAGGTTTTCAGCCCCAGCATTTT.

This rearrangement joins TRBV7-6 to TRBJ2-2; TRBD2 matches 11 bases. The V gene's germline CDR1 is SGHVS and CDR2 FNYEAQ. The CDR3 contains 15 residues. V shed 4 bases, J shed 6 bases, and the junction held 4 bases outside the gene matches. CDR3 sequence reads: CASSSASGRPGELFF. DNA of the CDR3: TGTGCCAGCAGCTCCGCTAGCGGGAGGCCCGGGGAGCTGTTTTTT.

This clonotype has at least ten counts. The V call is TRBV7-2, the J call TRBJ2-7; TRBD2 agrees at 11 bases. The CDR3 runs 17 residues. Trimming removed 5 bases from V and 4 bases from J; junction bases left unmatched: 13. In germline, CDR1 is SGHTA, CDR2 FQGNSA. The CDR3 spells CASSPGVAGGPRYEQYF. The CDR3 bases are TGTGCCAGCAGCCCAGGGGTAGCGGGAGGGCCAAGGTACGAGCAGTACTTC.

This clonotype has just a few counts. This sequence joins TRBV20-1 and TRBJ1-1, with D hard to call. Trimming removed 3 bases from V and 3 bases from J, with 8 bases in between. Germline values: CDR1 DFQATT, CDR2 SNEGSKA (reference sequence). The CDR3 contains 12 residues. CDR3 in amino acids: CSARRVYTEAFF. CDR3 nucleotide sequence: TGCAGTGCTAGGCGGGTATACACTGAAGCTTTCTTT.

This clonotype has a count of ten or more. The chain employs TRBV6-2 or TRBV6-3 and TRBJ2-5, with TRBD2 matching 7 bases. J was trimmed by 5 bases and V by 5 bases; bases with no gene match: 17. The germline CDR1 and CDR2 sequences are MNHEY and SVGEGT. This CDR3 has 17 residues. The CDR3 spells CASSALTLADTRETQYF. In nucleotides, the CDR3 is TGTGCCAGCAGTGCCCTTACTCTAGCGGATACGCGGGAGACCCAGTACTTC.

This clonotype appeared a few times. The chain is built from TRBV6-2 or TRBV6-3 and TRBJ2-1; either TRBD1 or TRBD2 may fit D (5 bases each). The germline V and J ends were trimmed by 6 bases and 4 bases, with 16 bases remaining between them. Germline V gene lookup returns CDR1 MNHEY and CDR2 SVGEGT. This CDR3 spans 15 amino acids. The CDR3, as DNA: TGTGCCAGCAGCCCTCCGGGGCTGGGGTACAATGAGCAGTTCTTC. Translation gives CASSPPGLGYNEQFF.

This clonotype was recorded a few times. A junction end diverges from the germline sequence, so it may reflect a read error. For the CDR3, the DNA is TGTGCCACTAGCAGAGATCAGACGGGAGAAGAGACCCAGTACTTC. Its protein product is CATSRDQTGEETQYF. The chain couples TRBV15 to TRBJ2-5, with TRBD2 as a possible D gene (6 bases). Looked up from germline, CDR1 is LNHNV and CDR2 is YYDKDF (reference sequence). The CDR3 sequence is 15 residues long.

The sample holds a few counts of this clonotype. V is TRBV19 and J is TRBJ2-7; maybe TRBD2 (6 bases). V lost 6 bases to trimming and J lost 7 bases, with 16 bases between them. Germline loops: CDR1 LNHDA, CDR2 SQIVND (reference sequence). The CDR3 has 13 residues. The CDR3 is CASSLPGLREQYF. The CDR3 DNA is TGTGCCAGTAGCCTGCCGGGACTCAGGGAGCAGTACTTC.

This clonotype was seen just once. No conserved phenylalanine or tryptophan is present at the end of the CDR3, so a read error is the likely explanation. The rearrangement joins TRBV27 to TRBJ2-5; no clear D. Germline assignment: CDR1 MNHEY and CDR2 SMNVEV (reference sequence). V lost 8 bases and J 5 bases, leaving 18 bases between the germline ends. The CDR3 is 14 amino acids. For the CDR3, the DNA is TGTGCCAGCCAGCCTGGGGTTGATGTGGAGACCCAGTACCTC. This codes for CASQPGVDVETQYL.

J is TRBJ2-2 and V is TRBV27; 9 nucleotides agree with TRBD1. The CDR3 covers 16 residues. V was pared by 5 bases and J by 4 bases, with 8 bases of the junction left unmatched. CDR1 MNHEY and CDR2 SMNVEV come from the germline V gene (reference sequence). CDR3 nucleotides: TGTGCCAGCAGTGACCCGGGACAGGGAGTCACCGGGGAGCTGTTTTTT. It encodes CASSDPGQGVTGELFF.

This clonotype was recorded many times. The gene calls are TRBV3-1 and TRBJ1-1; no definite D call. CDR3 length: 12 residues. Trimming took off 2 bases at V and 2 bases at J, with 3 bases between the two ends. The germline CDR1 and CDR2 sequences are LGHDT and YNNKEL (reference sequence). The CDR3 sequence: CASSQINTEAFF. DNA of the CDR3: TGTGCCAGCAGCCAAATAAACACTGAAGCTTTCTTT.

This clonotype has only a few counts. The V and J genes are TRBV6-5 and TRBJ1-2, with D tentatively TRBD1 (5 bases). The germline V and J ends were trimmed by 4 bases and 0 bases, with 15 bases remaining between them. Germline CDR1 MNHEY, CDR2 SVGAGI. This CDR3 contains 16 residues. The CDR3, as DNA: TGTGCCAGCAGTTCCACGAGACAGACTCCTAACTATGGCTACACCTTC. Residues: CASSSTRQTPNYGYTF.

This clonotype was counted at least ten times. The chain employs TRBV12-3 or TRBV12-4 and TRBJ2-7; 11 bases match TRBD2. The ends lost 3 bases at V and 4 bases at J; junction bases unmatched: 5. This CDR3 is built from 15 residues. CDR3 bases: TGTGCCAGCAGTTTCCCAACTAGCGGGAGTTACGAGCAGTACTTC. It translates to CASSFPTSGSYEQYF.

This clonotype was observed a few times. The V and J genes are TRBV6-2 or TRBV6-3 and TRBJ1-5; D remains unclear. The CDR3 has 15 amino acids. Trimming cost V 6 bases and J 5 bases, with 17 bases left between them. The V gene's germline CDR1 is MNHEY and CDR2 SVGEGT. The CDR3 region is CASSRSVAGHQPQHF. The CDR3 region has the DNA TGTGCCAGCAGCCGTTCCGTAGCGGGTCATCAGCCCCAGCATTTT.

This clonotype was observed a single time. This may come from a read error, since a much larger clone is one base off. Since the CDR3 does not end with the conserved phenylalanine or tryptophan, this likely comes from a read error. The chain has TRBV28 and TRBJ2-7; 13 bases are shared with TRBD2. Germline V gives CDR1 MDHEN, CDR2 SYDVKM. The junction had 9 bases not matched to a gene; V was cut back by 4 bases and J by 3 bases. This CDR3 spans 17 amino acids. The DNA for the CDR3 is TGTGCCAGCAGTTCACTAGCGGGAGGGGAGTCCCTCTACGAGCAGTACCTC. It specifies CASSSLAGGESLYEQYL.

This clonotype was seen repeatedly, ten times or more. The J gene is TRBJ2-7, the V gene TRBV7-9; the D gene is possibly TRBD2 (5 bases). The V gene's germline CDR1 is SEHNR and CDR2 FQNEAQ (reference sequence). V was clipped by 2 bases and J by 3 bases, with 17 bases between them. This CDR3 comprises 16 residues. CDR3 sequence reads: CASSLSAVAGNYEQYF. As DNA, the CDR3 is TGTGCCAGCAGCTTATCAGCGGTGGCAGGAAACTACGAGCAGTACTTC.

The CDR3 DNA sequence: TGTGCCAGCAGCCAACACCAGTACTACGAGCAGTACTTC. It is translated as CASSQHQYYEQYF. This rearrangement joins TRBV14 to TRBJ2-7; D is ambiguous. There are 13 residues in the CDR3. Germline CDR1 and CDR2: SGHDN and FVKESK. Trimming took 2 bases from V and 3 from J, leaving 8 bases between them.

This clonotype occurred a few times. The V and J genes are TRBV7-3 and TRBJ2-2; D gene uncertain. This CDR3 has 14 amino acids. Trimming removed 2 bases at V and 3 bases at J, with 7 bases between. Looked up from germline, CDR1 is SGHTA and CDR2 is FQGTGA. CDR3 sequence reads: CASSLWQDTGELFF. The CDR3 DNA sequence: TGTGCCAGCAGCTTATGGCAGGACACCGGGGAGCTGTTTTTT.

This sequence joins TRBV7-9 and TRBJ1-2; 8 bases align to TRBD1. Germline CDR1 is SEHNR and CDR2 is FQNEAQ (reference sequence). The junction had 6 bases not matched to a gene; V was cut back by 5 bases and J by 7 bases. This CDR3 contains 13 residues. The CDR3 is CASSRGQETGYTF. CDR3 bases: TGTGCCAGCAGCCGGGGACAGGAGACTGGCTACACCTTC.

Remarks on this clonotype: A read error may explain this, as a much larger clone is one base away. The chain recombines TRBV29-1 with TRBJ1-2; D uncertain. The CDR3 extends over 12 amino acids. Germline V gene data show CDR1 as SQVTM and CDR2 as ANQGSEA. Here the CDR3 reads CSVVAANYGCTF. CDR3 nucleotide sequence: TGCAGCGTTGTGGCTGCAAACTATGGCTGCACCTTC.